This paragraph reports one T cell receptor beta chain. What it binds is unknown. V was pared by 5 bases and J by 0 bases, with 6 bases of the junction left unmatched. CDR3 length equals 16 residues. Germline CDR1 reads SSHAT; CDR2 reads FNYEAQ (reference sequence). The data derive from a study of T cells in localized non-small cell lung cancer. The study's findings and limits: Adjacent lung had a median approximately 57 of the 100 largest tumor clones.

This table comes from immunoSEQ multiplex PCR, and its TCRdb copy is limited to in-frame clones, with some not included. This table has roughly 14,000 clones, roughly four fifths appearing once. The chain is built from TRBV7-7 and TRBJ1-3; 8 bases match TRBD1. This sample comprised peripheral blood, obtained before any cancer treatment. The sequence came from a female donor older than 55 with stage I squamous cell lung carcinoma. The CDR3 reads CASSPGQAVSGNTIYF. DNA for the CDR3: TGTGCCAGCAGCCCGGGACAGGCCGTCTCTGGAAACACCATATATTTT. The full variable domain, with the rest looked up from reference TRBV7-7 and TRBJ1-3, is GAGVSQSPRYKVTKRGQDVTLRCDPISSHATLYWYQQALGQGPEFLTYFNYEAQPDKSGLPSDRFSAERPEGSISTLTIQRTEQRDSAMYRCASSPGQAVSGNTIYFGEGSWLTVV.